What follows are 25 T cell receptor beta chains derived from one specimen sequenced in a study of radiotherapy plus CTLA-4 blockade in lung cancer. Profiling relied on immunoSEQ multiplex PCR, and the TCRdb table lists in-frame clones only, not all of them. The sample shows around 120,000 clones, about four fifths of them seen only once. The specimen was peripheral blood, collected from a patient treated with radiotherapy plus ipilimumab. These TCRs come from a human donor with non-small cell lung cancer who had a partial response to radiotherapy plus ipilimumab.

This clone appeared a few times. This sequence joins TRBV7-9 and TRBJ1-4; maybe TRBD1 (5 bases). V was cut by 5 bases and J by 3 bases, with 10 bases left in between. CDR1 and CDR2 (germline): SEHNR, FQNEAQ (reference sequence). CDR3 length: 14 residues. The CDR3 DNA sequence: TGTGCCAGCAGCCAACAGGCGGCTAATGAAAAACTGTTTTTT. This translates into CASSQQAANEKLFF.

The gene calls are TRBV7-2 and TRBJ1-5; TRBD1 agrees at 8 bases. The CDR3 totals 18 residues. In germline, CDR1 is SGHTA, CDR2 FQGNSA. V lost 0 bases and J lost 0; bases outside the gene matches: 7. In nucleotides, the CDR3 is TGTGCCAGCAGCTTAGCCCCCTGGACAGGGAGTAGCAATCAGCCCCAGCATTTT. Translated: CASSLAPWTGSSNQPQHF.

This chain connects TRBV18 to TRBJ2-1; TRBD2 matches 10 bases. The junction had 5 bases not matched to a gene; V was cut back by 1 base and J by 8 bases. CDR1 and CDR2 (germline): KGHSH, LQKENI. The CDR3 has 15 amino acids. CDR3 bases: TGTGCCAGCTCACCACAGGAACTAGCGGGATATGAGCAGTTCTTC. It yields the protein CASSPQELAGYEQFF.

The chain joins TRBV5-4 to TRBJ2-1; 8 positions agree with TRBD2. There are 16 residues in the CDR3. Trimming cost V 0 bases and J 5 bases; bases outside gene matches: 7. In germline, CDR1 is SGHNT, CDR2 YYREEE (reference sequence). This CDR3 reads CASSLALGLGNNEQFF. In nucleotides, the CDR3 is TGTGCCAGCAGCTTGGCCTTGGGACTAGGGAACAATGAGCAGTTCTTC.

This chain links TRBV2 with TRBJ2-2; D not resolved. The CDR3 is made up of 14 amino acids. V was pared by 5 bases and J by 0 bases, with 7 bases between. The germline V gene has CDR1 SNHLY and CDR2 FYNNEI. CDR3 nucleotide sequence: TGTGCCAGCAGTAAAGATACGAACACCGGGGAGCTGTTTTTT. Translated, it gives CASSKDTNTGELFF.

The chain employs TRBV5-6 and TRBJ2-5, with 8 bases identical to TRBD1. V lost 0 bases, J lost 4 bases, and 11 bases stayed unmatched. The CDR3 totals 17 residues. CDR1 and CDR2 (germline): SGHDT, YYEEEE. The CDR3 DNA is TGTGCCAGCAGCTTGGGGGGGGTGACAGGGGTAAGAGAGACCCAGTACTTC. This sequence encodes CASSLGGVTGVRETQYF.

V gene TRBV27 combines with J gene TRBJ1-4, with a weak D call TRBD1 (5 bases). The CDR3 loop spans 16 amino acids. CDR1 and CDR2 from the germline V gene are MNHEY and SMNVEV (reference sequence). Trimming left V 1 base short and J 1 base short, with 10 bases between. In DNA form, the CDR3 reads TGTGCCAGCAGTTTATGGGCGGGGCTAACTAATGAAAAACTGTTTTTT. Amino acid sequence: CASSLWAGLTNEKLFF. Combining the CDR3 with reference TRBV27 and TRBJ1-4 gives the whole variable domain EAQVTQNPRYLITVTGKKLTVTCSQNMNHEYMSWYRQDPGLGLRQIYYSMNVEVTDKGDVPEGYKVSRKEKRNFPLILESPSPNQTSLYFCASSLWAGLTNEKLFFGSGTQLSVL.

The V call is TRBV4-2, the J call TRBJ2-7; 8 nucleotides line up with TRBD1. The CDR3 runs 15 residues. The V segment lost 3 bases and the J segment 2 bases; nucleotides outside the gene matches: 6. Germline V lookup: CDR1 LGHNA, CDR2 YNFKEQ. For the CDR3, the DNA is TGTGCCAGCAGCCACGACGGGACAGGAGCCTACGAGCAGTACTTC. Protein product: CASSHDGTGAYEQYF.

Here the CDR3 reads CASSIDRGSGGYTF. CDR3 nucleotides: TGTGCCAGTAGTATAGACAGGGGAAGTGGTGGCTACACCTTC. The rearrangement joins TRBV19 to TRBJ1-2, with D possibly being TRBD1 (6 bases). CDR3 length: 14 residues. The V end lost 0 bases, the J end lost 7 bases, and 12 bases lay between the germline ends. CDR1 is LNHDA and CDR2 is SQIVND in the germline V gene (reference sequence).

V gene TRBV7-3 combines with J gene TRBJ1-1; D is uncertain. CDR3 length equals 14 residues. Germline V lookup: CDR1 SGHTA, CDR2 FQGTGA. Trimming left V 0 bases short and J 3 bases short, with 8 bases between. CDR3 residues: CASSLTRGYTEAFF. CDR3 sequence (DNA): TGTGCCAGCAGCTTAACTCGGGGTTACACTGAAGCTTTCTTT.

This chain links TRBV27 with TRBJ1-1; no reliable D call. CDR1 is MNHEY, CDR2 SMNVEV, per germline (reference sequence). There are 14 residues in the CDR3. V shed 3 bases and J shed 5 bases, with 13 bases lying between them. The CDR3 DNA follows: TGTGCCAGCAGTTTTTTTGGGGAGGGAACTGAAGCTTTCTTT. It yields the protein CASSFFGEGTEAFF.

The rearrangement joins TRBV30 to TRBJ1-1, with 7 bases that match TRBD1. The V segment lost 0 bases and the J segment 4 bases; nucleotides outside the gene matches: 2. CDR3 length: 13 amino acids. Germline V gives CDR1 GTSNPN, CDR2 SVGIG (reference sequence). The DNA of the CDR3 is TGTGCCTGGAGTGTACAGGGGATCACTGAAGCTTTCTTT. Translating gives CAWSVQGITEAFF.

This chain joins TRBV9 and TRBJ2-1, with TRBD1 identical over 8 bases. Germline V gene lookup returns CDR1 SGDLS and CDR2 YYNGEE. The CDR3 runs to 14 residues. V shed 0 bases and J 13 bases; nucleotides not matched to a gene: 9. The CDR3 is CASSVESGRGPQFF. The CDR3, as DNA: TGTGCCAGCAGCGTAGAAAGTGGCAGGGGGCCACAGTTCTTC. The full variable domain, rest sourced from reference TRBV9 and TRBJ2-1, is DSGVTQTPKHLITATGQRVTLRCSPRSGDLSVYWYQQSLDQGLQFLIQYYNGEERAKGNILERFSAQQFPDLHSELNLSSLELGDSALYFCASSVESGRGPQFFGPGTRLTVL.

This rearrangement joins TRBV6-5 to TRBJ2-5; 9 bases line up with TRBD1. CDR3 size: 16 residues. The germline V gene encodes CDR1 MNHEY and CDR2 SVGAGI. J lost 3 bases, V lost 3 bases, and 8 bases had no gene match. CDR3 in DNA: TGTGCCAGCAGTTATCCTCTCGGGACAGGGAAAGAGACCCAGTACTTC. It encodes CASSYPLGTGKETQYF.

Regarding this clone: Distinct nucleotide sequences in the sample also encode this CDR3. The V and J genes are TRBV18 and TRBJ2-2; the D gene is possibly TRBD2 (7 bases). This CDR3 contains 16 residues. V lost 3 bases, J lost 0 bases, and 11 bases lay in between. Germline values: CDR1 KGHSH, CDR2 LQKENI. CDR3 residues: CASSPGGRSNTGELFF. CDR3 DNA: TGTGCCAGCTCACCCGGGGGGCGGTCGAACACCGGGGAGCTGTTTTTT.

The rearrangement uses TRBV5-6 and TRBJ1-1, with unresolved D. Trimming shortened V by 3 bases and J by 1 base, and 10 bases separated the two germline ends. The CDR3 loop spans 14 amino acids. The germline V gene encodes CDR1 SGHDT and CDR2 YYEEEE. CDR3 protein: CASSSQIQNTEAFF. CDR3 nucleotides: TGTGCCAGCAGCTCTCAGATACAGAACACTGAAGCTTTCTTT.

The table lists this clone with a count of one. CDR3 residues: CASSLARGPTSNQPQHF. In DNA form, the CDR3 reads TGTGCCAGCAGCTTGGCCCGTGGGCCCACTAGCAATCAGCCCCAGCATTTT. This rearrangement joins TRBV7-8 to TRBJ1-5; no definite D call. The V and J ends lost 3 bases and 0 bases respectively, with 15 bases between them. The CDR3 length is 17 residues. Germline assignment: CDR1 SGHVS and CDR2 FQNEAQ. Full variable domain (missing parts from reference TRBV7-8 and TRBJ1-5): GAGVSQSPRYKVAKRGQDVALRCDPISGHVSLFWYQQALGQGPEFLTYFQNEAQLDKSGLPSDRFFAERPEGSVSTLKIQRTQQEDSAVYLCASSLARGPTSNQPQHFGDGTRLSIL.

The V call is TRBV10-2, the J call TRBJ2-7; tentatively, D is TRBD1 (5 bases). Looked up from germline, CDR1 is WSHSY and CDR2 is SAAADI. The germline V and J ends were trimmed by 0 bases and 2 bases, with 11 bases remaining between them. The CDR3 contains 15 residues. The CDR3 spells CASSESSGMAYEQYF. CDR3 bases: TGCGCCAGCAGTGAGTCGTCAGGGATGGCCTACGAGCAGTACTTC.

The sample holds one count of this clone. The V gene is TRBV6-5, the J gene TRBJ1-2; maybe TRBD1 (6 bases). Trimming took 7 bases from V and 8 from J, leaving 14 bases between them. CDR1 MNHEY and CDR2 SVGAGI come from the germline V gene. CDR3 size: 12 residues. The CDR3 DNA reads TGTGCCAGCAAAGCCGGGACATTCGGCTACACCTTC. Translated: CASKAGTFGYTF.

V gene TRBV5-6 combines with J gene TRBJ2-5; 7 bases agree with TRBD1. The trim removed 7 bases at V and 5 bases at J, leaving 8 bases unmatched. The CDR3 has 13 residues. CDR1 is SGHDT and CDR2 is YYEEEE in the germline V gene. In nucleotides, the CDR3 is TGTGCCAGCCGGACAGGTCAGTGGGAGACCCAGTACTTC. This translates into CASRTGQWETQYF.

The rearrangement links TRBV11-2 to TRBJ1-2; D not certain. Germline loops: CDR1 SGHAT, CDR2 FQNNGV. The V end lost 1 base, the J end lost 6 bases, and 6 bases lay between the germline ends. The length of the CDR3 is 12 residues. The CDR3 DNA reads TGTGCCAGCAGCTTAGGGAGGGATGGCTACACCTTC. It specifies CASSLGRDGYTF.

V and J are TRBV28 and TRBJ1-2, with a tentative D call TRBD1 (5 bases). V lost 0 bases and J 7 bases, leaving 6 bases between the germline ends. Germline V gives CDR1 MDHEN, CDR2 SYDVKM. This CDR3 is 12 amino acids long. As DNA, the CDR3 is TGTGCCAGCAGTTTATGGGGGGGTGGCTACACCTTC. Protein product: CASSLWGGGYTF.

The J gene is TRBJ2-2, the V gene TRBV7-9; 9 nucleotides agree with TRBD2. This CDR3 comprises 16 residues. CDR1 and CDR2 from the germline V gene are SEHNR and FQNEAQ (reference sequence). V was pared by 6 bases and J by 8 bases, with 13 bases of the junction left unmatched. The DNA of the CDR3 is TGTGCCAGCAGAAAGCAAGCGGGAGGCCCCGCGGGGGAGCTGTTTTTT. This encodes CASRKQAGGPAGELFF.

The chain employs TRBV19 and TRBJ1-5; D might be TRBD1 (5 bases). The CDR3 runs to 15 residues. Deletions cut 7 bases from V and 11 bases from J, with 24 bases between. The germline V gene has CDR1 LNHDA and CDR2 SQIVND (reference sequence). The CDR3 sequence is CASNPNRGGLEAQHF. The CDR3 DNA reads TGTGCCAGTAATCCCAATAGGGGAGGCCTCGAAGCCCAGCATTTT.

This clone was seen a few times. V gene TRBV5-4 combines with J gene TRBJ2-7; the match to TRBD2 covers 11 bases. Germline lookup yields CDR1 SGHNT and CDR2 YYREEE (reference sequence). J gave up 2 bases and V 4 bases, and 5 bases lay outside the gene matches. The CDR3 has 15 amino acids. The CDR3: CASSRSGRDTYEQYF. The CDR3 nucleotides read TGTGCCAGCAGCCGTAGCGGGAGGGACACCTACGAGCAGTACTTC.